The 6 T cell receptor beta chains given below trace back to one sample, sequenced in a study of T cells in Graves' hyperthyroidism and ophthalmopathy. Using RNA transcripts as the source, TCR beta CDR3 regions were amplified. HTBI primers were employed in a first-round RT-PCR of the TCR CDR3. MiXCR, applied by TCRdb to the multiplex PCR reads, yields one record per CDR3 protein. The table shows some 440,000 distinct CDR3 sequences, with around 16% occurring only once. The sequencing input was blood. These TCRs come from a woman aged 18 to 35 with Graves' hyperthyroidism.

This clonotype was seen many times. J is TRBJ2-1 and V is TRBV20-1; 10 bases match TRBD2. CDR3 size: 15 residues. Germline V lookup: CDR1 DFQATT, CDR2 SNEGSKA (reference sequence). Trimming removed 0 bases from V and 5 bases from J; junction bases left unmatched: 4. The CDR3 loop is CSARDLSGGNNEQFF. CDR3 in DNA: TGCAGTGCTAGAGATCTTAGCGGGGGGAACAATGAGCAGTTCTTC.

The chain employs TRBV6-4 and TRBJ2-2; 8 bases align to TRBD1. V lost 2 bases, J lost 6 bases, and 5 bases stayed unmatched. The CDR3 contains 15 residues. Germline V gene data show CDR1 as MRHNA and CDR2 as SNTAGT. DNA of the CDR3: TGTGCCAGCAGTGACGGGAACAGGGGGTCCGGGGAGCTGTTTTTT. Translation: CASSDGNRGSGELFF.

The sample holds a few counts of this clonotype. CDR3 sequence: CAWPRVARANEQFF. The CDR3 DNA reads as TGTGCCTGGCCCAGGGTAGCCAGGGCCAATGAGCAGTTCTTC. The V call is TRBV30, the J call TRBJ2-1, with D possibly being TRBD1 (5 bases). This CDR3 is built from 14 residues. Trimming pared 5 bases from V and 6 bases from J, leaving 17 bases between. Germline lookup yields CDR1 GTSNPN and CDR2 SVGIG (reference sequence). The variable domain in full, with the rest retrieved from reference TRBV30 and TRBJ2-1, is SQTIHQWPATLVQPVGSPLSLECTVEGTSNPNLYWYRQAAGRGLQLLFYSVGIGQISSEVPQNLSASRPQDRQFILSSKKLLLSDSGFYLCAWPRVARANEQFFGPGTRLTVL.

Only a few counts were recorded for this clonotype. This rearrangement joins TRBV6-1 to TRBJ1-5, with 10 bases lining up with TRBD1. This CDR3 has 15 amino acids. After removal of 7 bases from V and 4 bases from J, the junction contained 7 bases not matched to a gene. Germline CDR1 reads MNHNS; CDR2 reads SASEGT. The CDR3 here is CASTRDRGLNQPQHF. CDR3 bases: TGTGCCAGCACCCGGGACAGGGGATTGAATCAGCCCCAGCATTTT.

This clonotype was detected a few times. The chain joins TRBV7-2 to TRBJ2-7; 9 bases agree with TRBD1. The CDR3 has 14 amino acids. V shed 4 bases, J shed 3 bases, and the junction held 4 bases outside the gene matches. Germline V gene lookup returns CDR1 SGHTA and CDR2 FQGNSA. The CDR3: CASSSPDRGYEQYF. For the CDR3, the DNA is TGTGCCAGCAGCTCCCCGGACAGGGGCTACGAGCAGTACTTC.

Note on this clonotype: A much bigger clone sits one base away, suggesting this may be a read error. CDR3 DNA: TGCAGTGCTAGAGATCCGTATAATTCACCCCTCCGCTTT. Translated, it gives CSARDPYNSPLRF. The chain links TRBV20-1 to TRBJ1-6, with D hard to call. The V gene's germline CDR1 is DFQATT and CDR2 SNEGSKA (reference sequence). CDR3 length equals 13 residues.